A selection of T cell receptor beta chains follows, all from one sample in a study of shared clonotypes between healthy human individuals. Only in-frame clones appear in the TCRdb table, and some are missing; sequencing was by immunoSEQ multiplex PCR. The table lists roughly 2.1 million clones, about 93% of them singletons. Material: naive CD8+ T cells from PBMCs. These receptors were collected from a man aged 18 to 30 in good health. Some clones in this sample may be carry-over from other donors' samples. CDR3s include the opening cysteine and the closing phenylalanine or tryptophan. The D gene is left open where the match is weak. Clone size is not always given. Where it is, it says once, few, many or a class for expanded clones.

D,J,size,V,CDR3,DNA
-,TRBJ2-1,-,TRBV29-1,CSVEFPFYNEQFF,TGCAGCGTTGAATTCCCATTCTACAATGAGCAGTTCTTC
-,TRBJ2-4,-,TRBV28,CASSPSLNIQYF,TGTGCCAGCAGTCCCTCTCTGAACATTCAGTACTTC
-,TRBJ2-7,-,TRBV7-9,CASSLARGLSYEQYF,TGTGCCAGCAGCTTAGCGAGAGGGCTAAGCTACGAGCAGTACTTC
TRBD1,TRBJ2-1,-,TRBV7-2,CASSFRTGAYNEQFF,TGTGCCAGCAGCTTCCGGACAGGGGCCTACAATGAGCAGTTCTTC
-,TRBJ1-4,-,TRBV10-3,CAISESNPGELNEKLFF,TGTGCCATCAGTGAGTCGAACCCGGGGGAGCTTAATGAAAAACTGTTTTTT
-,TRBJ2-7,-,TRBV9,CASSEGLALEQYF,TGTGCCAGCAGCGAGGGACTCGCCTTAGAGCAGTACTTC
-,TRBJ2-3,once,TRBV28,CASSLSPPRRNLTDTQYF,TGTGCCAGCAGTTTATCCCCCCCACGGAGAAACCTAACAGATACGCAGTATTTT
TRBD2,TRBJ2-2,-,TRBV28,CASEARTSGRNRELFF,TGTGCCAGCGAAGCGAGGACTAGCGGGAGGAACAGGGAGCTGTTTTTT
TRBD1,TRBJ1-3,-,TRBV9,CASSQNHLNPGGSGNTIYF,TGTGCCAGCAGCCAAAACCACCTGAATCCAGGGGGCTCTGGAAACACCATATATTTT
-,TRBJ2-7,-,TRBV7-3,CASSLSGGHEQYF,TGTGCCAGCAGCTTATCAGGGGGGCACGAGCAGTACTTC